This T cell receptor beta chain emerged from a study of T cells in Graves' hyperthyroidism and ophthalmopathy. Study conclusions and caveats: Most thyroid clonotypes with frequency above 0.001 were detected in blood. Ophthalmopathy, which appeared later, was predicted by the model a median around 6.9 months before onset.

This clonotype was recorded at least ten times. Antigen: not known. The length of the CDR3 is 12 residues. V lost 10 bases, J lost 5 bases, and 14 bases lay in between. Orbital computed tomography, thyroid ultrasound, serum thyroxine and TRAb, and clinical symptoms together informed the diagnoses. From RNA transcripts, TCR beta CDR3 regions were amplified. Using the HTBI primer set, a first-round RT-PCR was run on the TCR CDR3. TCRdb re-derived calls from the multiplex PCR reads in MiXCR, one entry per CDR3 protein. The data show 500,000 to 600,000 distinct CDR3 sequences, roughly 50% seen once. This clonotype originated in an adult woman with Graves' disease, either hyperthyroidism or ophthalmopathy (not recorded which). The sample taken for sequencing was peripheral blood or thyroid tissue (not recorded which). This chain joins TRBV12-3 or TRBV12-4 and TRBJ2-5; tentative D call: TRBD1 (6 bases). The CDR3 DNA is TGTGCCACCGCGGACAGTGGGGAGACCCAGTACTTC. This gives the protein CATADSGETQYF.